Sequencing of this T cell receptor beta chain was carried out in a study of CD8+ T cells in alopecia areata. Study results and limitations: Higher clonality than in normal scalp was seen in lesional scalp, especially alopecia totalis/universalis.

Looked up from germline, CDR1 is SEHNR and CDR2 is FQNEAQ (reference sequence). This CDR3 region has 15 residues. The V end lost 1 base, the J end lost 7 bases, and 17 bases lay between the germline ends. Samples from alopecia areata patients were lesional scalp punch biopsies and peripheral blood. A word on this clone: The antigen remains undetermined.

Extraction and reverse transcription of RNA yielded cDNA as the sequencing template. Clones were sequenced by immunoSEQ multiplex PCR, and TCRdb holds only the in-frame ones, with some missing. The data contain 160,000 or so clones, 65% to 75% of them singletons. The gene calls are TRBV7-9 and TRBJ2-7; D is ambiguous. This receptor was obtained from a human donor with alopecia areata. The material was CD8+ T cells sorted from blood, obtained at week 0. This chain's CDR3 is CASSLVGRRSWEQYF. CDR3 bases: TGTGCCAGCAGCTTAGTTGGACGTCGGTCGTGGGAGCAGTACTTC.